Each of the 26 T cell receptor beta chains below was sequenced from the same sample in a study of blood T cell repertoires in COVID-19. Here immunoSEQ multiplex PCR was the method, and the copy in TCRdb shows in-frame clones only, minus some. The sample includes tens of thousands of clones, around 87% of them seen just once. Sequences were obtained from peripheral blood. These receptors all come from a male donor with acute or convalescent COVID-19.

The sample holds a few counts of this clone. This chain links TRBV5-4 with TRBJ1-2; 10 bases fit TRBD1. The length of the CDR3 is 15 residues. Germline V gene data show CDR1 as SGHNT and CDR2 as YYREEE (reference sequence). J was trimmed by 6 bases and V by 3 bases; bases with no gene match: 8. For the CDR3, the DNA is TGTGCCAGCAGCTCCCAGACAGGGGGCGCGGATGGCTACACCTTC. It translates to CASSSQTGGADGYTF.

The chain recombines TRBV7-2 with TRBJ2-7; a possible D gene is TRBD2 (5 bases). CDR3 length: 13 residues. The germline V and J ends were trimmed by 2 bases and 6 bases, with 11 bases remaining between them. Looked up from germline, CDR1 is SGHTA and CDR2 is FQGNSA. CDR3: CASSLNRAGEQYF. DNA of the CDR3: TGTGCCAGCAGCTTAAATCGGGCGGGCGAGCAGTACTTC.

The rearrangement uses TRBV12-3 or TRBV12-4 and TRBJ2-1; possible D gene TRBD2, 6 bases. Trimming removed 4 bases at V and 9 bases at J, with 13 bases between. The CDR3 spans 13 residues. CDR3 amino acids: CASSSPRGLEQFF. The CDR3 DNA is TGTGCCAGCAGTTCGCCCCGGGGACTTGAGCAGTTCTTC.

The chain carries TRBV28 and TRBJ1-5, with D maybe TRBD1 (6 bases). The CDR3 totals 12 residues. CDR1 MDHEN and CDR2 SYDVKM come from the germline V gene. V was clipped by 6 bases and J by 6 bases, with 9 bases between them. CDR3 in DNA: TGTGCCAGCAGCCTAGGGGGTCAGCCCCAGCATTTT. It codes for CASSLGGQPQHF.

V and J are TRBV5-6 and TRBJ2-5; 8 nucleotides line up with TRBD1. There are 14 residues in the CDR3. Germline V gene lookup returns CDR1 SGHDT and CDR2 YYEEEE. V lost 4 bases and J lost 3; bases outside the gene matches: 5. This chain's CDR3 is CASSDTGGEETQYF. The DNA of the CDR3 is TGTGCCAGCAGCGATACAGGGGGAGAAGAGACCCAGTACTTC.

J is TRBJ1-1 and V is TRBV5-4, with 10 bases lining up with TRBD1. Losses at the gene ends were 4 bases for V and 7 bases for J; bases not matched to a gene: 7. Germline-derived CDR1 and CDR2 are SGHNT and YYREEE (reference sequence). The CDR3 spans 14 residues. Here the CDR3 DNA reads TGTGCCAGCAGCCCGGGACAGGGGATTGGTGAAGCTTTCTTT. Translating it yields CASSPGQGIGEAFF.

This chain connects TRBV7-2 to TRBJ1-1, with D perhaps matching TRBD1 (5 bases). V lost 1 base to trimming and J lost 4 bases, with 13 bases between them. Germline V CDR1 and CDR2: SGHTA, FQGNSA. The CDR3 has 15 residues. The CDR3 DNA sequence: TGTGCCAGCAGCTTAGTGGACCTCGGGGGCACTGAAGCTTTCTTT. Translated: CASSLVDLGGTEAFF.

The J gene is TRBJ2-7, the V gene TRBV6-5; 9 bases line up with TRBD1. This CDR3 has 16 residues. V lost 0 bases and J lost 3; bases outside the gene matches: 6. Germline values: CDR1 MNHEY, CDR2 SVGAGI. The CDR3, as DNA: TGTGCCAGCAGTTACTCGGAAGACAGGGGGGGCTACGAGCAGTACTTC. Translated, it gives CASSYSEDRGGYEQYF.

Here the CDR3 DNA reads TGTGCCAGCAGGAAGGGACAGACCAATGAAAAACTGTTTTTT. This gives the protein CASRKGQTNEKLFF. V and J are TRBV7-2 and TRBJ1-4, with 7 bases fitting TRBD1. The J segment lost 5 bases and the V segment lost 6 bases, leaving 6 bases of the junction unmatched. From germline, CDR1 is SGHTA and CDR2 FQGNSA. The CDR3 has 14 residues.

V and J are TRBV5-4 and TRBJ2-3, with TRBD1 matching over 8 bases. Germline CDR1 reads SGHNT; CDR2 reads YYREEE (reference sequence). The CDR3 spans 15 residues. Trimming removed 4 bases from V and 4 bases from J; junction bases left unmatched: 8. DNA of the CDR3: TGTGCCAGCAGCCACCGACAGGGGCATGCAGATACGCAGTATTTT. Translating it yields CASSHRQGHADTQYF. The full variable domain, its missing parts supplied by reference TRBV5-4 and TRBJ2-3, is ETGVTQSPTHLIKTRGQQVTLRCSSQSGHNTVSWYQQALGQGPQFIFQYYREEENGRGNFPPRFSGLQFPNYSSELNVNALELDDSALYLCASSHRQGHADTQYFGPGTRLTVL.

This clone was picked up one time. This chain joins TRBV19 and TRBJ2-4; D possibly corresponds to TRBD1 (7 bases). Germline V gives CDR1 LNHDA, CDR2 SQIVND (reference sequence). The germline V and J ends were trimmed by 5 bases and 2 bases, with 16 bases remaining between them. The CDR3 contains 16 residues. This chain's CDR3 is CASSAGTGATKNIQYF. CDR3 in DNA: TGTGCCAGTAGTGCGGGAACAGGGGCGACCAAAAACATTCAGTACTTC.

This clone was seen only once. The rearrangement joins TRBV6-1 to TRBJ1-2, with unresolved D. V was clipped by 3 bases and J by 7 bases, with 6 bases between them. Germline values: CDR1 MNHNS, CDR2 SASEGT. The CDR3 contains 11 residues. CDR3 region: CASSDRFGYTF. In nucleotides, the CDR3 is TGTGCCAGCAGTGACAGATTTGGCTACACCTTC.

This clone came up once. The rearrangement links TRBV11-2 to TRBJ2-5; 12 bases are a match to TRBD1. The V segment lost 5 bases and the J segment 5 bases; nucleotides outside the gene matches: 12. This CDR3 spans 17 amino acids. Per germline, CDR1 SGHAT and CDR2 FQNNGV. The CDR3 coding sequence is TGTGCCAGCAGCCCCAGGGGACAGGGGGCGCTGGGGGAGACCCAGTACTTC. Translation gives CASSPRGQGALGETQYF.

The rearrangement joins TRBV11-2 to TRBJ2-1, with D tentatively TRBD2 (6 bases). The V gene's germline CDR1 is SGHAT and CDR2 FQNNGV. Trimming pared 1 base from V and 2 bases from J, leaving 9 bases between. The CDR3 runs 15 residues. The CDR3 loop reads CASSLGGDPYNEQFF. The CDR3 DNA reads as TGTGCCAGCAGCTTAGGGGGGGACCCCTACAATGAGCAGTTCTTC.

DNA for the CDR3: TGTGCCACCGGACAGCACTACGAGCAGTACTTC. As protein: CATGQHYEQYF. The J gene is TRBJ2-7, the V gene TRBV6-5; possibly TRBD1 for D (6 bases). The length of the CDR3 is 11 residues. In germline, CDR1 is MNHEY, CDR2 SVGAGI. Trimming took off 10 bases at V and 3 bases at J, with 10 bases between the two ends.

Only one count was recorded for this clone. The chain employs TRBV20-1 and TRBJ2-3; D not resolved. CDR1 is DFQATT and CDR2 is SNEGSKA in the germline V gene (reference sequence). The V gene lost 3 bases and the J gene lost 4 bases, with 11 bases spanning the gap. The CDR3 loop spans 13 amino acids. The CDR3 DNA follows: TGCAGTGCTAGTTTTTTTGAGGCAGATACGCAGTATTTT. Protein product: CSASFFEADTQYF.

The chain carries TRBV6-5 and TRBJ1-5, with 7 bases identical to TRBD1. The germline gives CDR1 MNHEY, CDR2 SVGAGI. The CDR3 totals 15 residues. V shed 5 bases, J shed 7 bases, and the junction held 11 bases outside the gene matches. The CDR3 loop is CASSQATGLNQPQHF. The CDR3 DNA reads as TGTGCCAGCAGTCAGGCGACAGGGTTGAACCAGCCCCAGCATTTT.

This clone appeared a few times. The J gene is TRBJ2-7, the V gene TRBV6-1, with D perhaps TRBD1 (5 bases). V was pared by 0 bases and J by 5 bases, with 14 bases between. The CDR3 loop spans 15 amino acids. Germline assignment: CDR1 MNHNS and CDR2 SASEGT. The CDR3 coding sequence is TGTGCCAGCAGTGAAGCGCTTCAGGGTCCCAACGAGCAGTACTTC. The encoded protein is CASSEALQGPNEQYF.

CDR3: CATSSASTGGLETQYF. The CDR3 DNA sequence: TGTGCCACCAGCAGCGCCTCGACAGGGGGCCTAGAGACCCAGTACTTC. The genes are TRBV15 and TRBJ2-5, with 10 bases identical to TRBD1. The CDR3 extends over 16 amino acids. In germline, CDR1 is LNHNV, CDR2 YYDKDF (reference sequence). J lost 4 bases, V lost 3 bases, and 8 bases had no gene match.

The rearrangement links TRBV7-9 to TRBJ2-2; D remains ambiguous. Germline V gene data show CDR1 as SEHNR and CDR2 as FQNEAQ (reference sequence). V was cut by 0 bases and J by 5 bases, with 7 bases left in between. CDR3 length: 14 amino acids. The CDR3 DNA reads as TGTGCCAGCAGCTTAGCAAATCCGACCGGGGAGCTGTTTTTT. It encodes CASSLANPTGELFF.

This clone was recorded once. J is TRBJ1-1 and V is TRBV5-7; a weak D match, TRBD1 (5 bases). TRBV5-7 is marked as an open reading frame, function uncertain. There are 13 residues in the CDR3. V was trimmed by 0 bases and J by 4 bases, leaving 7 bases between them. This CDR3 is CASSLVQGTEAFF. The CDR3 DNA reads as TGTGCCAGCAGCTTGGTTCAGGGCACTGAAGCTTTCTTT.

This sequence joins TRBV7-9 and TRBJ2-3; 7 bases match TRBD1. The V segment lost 5 bases and the J segment 0 bases; nucleotides outside the gene matches: 8. Per the germline V gene, CDR1 is SEHNR and CDR2 is FQNEAQ (reference sequence). The CDR3 totals 16 residues. The CDR3 DNA follows: TGTGCCAGCAGCCCCCCAGGGGGATTTAGCACAGATACGCAGTATTTT. Amino acid sequence: CASSPPGGFSTDTQYF.

The DNA of the CDR3 is TGTGCCAGTAGGCCGGGGGTAGGCACTGAAGCTTTCTTT. It encodes CASRPGVGTEAFF. The V and J genes are TRBV19 and TRBJ1-1; D possibly corresponds to TRBD1 (5 bases). The CDR3 is 13 amino acids. V was cut by 6 bases and J by 4 bases, with 12 bases left in between. CDR1 is LNHDA, CDR2 SQIVND, per germline (reference sequence). Full variable domain (remainder filled in from reference TRBV19 and TRBJ1-1): DGGITQSPKYLFRKEGQNVTLSCEQNLNHDAMYWYRQDPGQGLRLIYYSQIVNDFQKGDIAEGYSVSREKKESFPLTVTSAQKNPTAFYLCASRPGVGTEAFFGQGTRLTVV.

This rearrangement joins TRBV29-1 to TRBJ1-1; TRBD1 matches at 11 bases. Unmatched junction bases numbered 8, after V lost 7 bases and J lost 7 bases. The CDR3 runs to 13 residues. Germline CDR1 reads SQVTM; CDR2 reads ANQGSEA. CDR3 region: CSAKGQGADEAFF. Written as DNA, the CDR3 is TGCAGCGCCAAAGGACAGGGGGCTGATGAAGCTTTCTTT.

Of note for this clone: One end of the junction is discordant with germline, which a read error may explain. The chain recombines TRBV5-6 with TRBJ2-7, with D possibly being TRBD1 (7 bases). The CDR3 has 15 amino acids. In germline, CDR1 is SGHDT, CDR2 YYEEEE. CDR3 protein: CASTLEAGQRYEQYF. Here the CDR3 DNA reads TGTGCCAGCACCTTGGAGGCGGGACAGAGGTACGAGCAGTACTTC. Based on the CDR3 plus reference TRBV5-6 and TRBJ2-7, the full variable domain is DAGVTQSPTHLIKTRGQQVTLRCSPKSGHDTVSWYQQALGQGPQFIFQYYEEEERQRGNFPDRFSGHQFPNYSSELNVNALLLGDSALYLCASTLEAGQRYEQYFGPGTRLTVT.

The chain employs TRBV10-1 and TRBJ1-2; D gene ambiguous. This CDR3 contains 15 residues. V lost 3 bases, J lost 0 bases, and 11 bases lay in between. Germline CDR1 is WNHNN and CDR2 is SYGVQD (reference sequence). CDR3: CASSDGGQTNYGYTF. The DNA of the CDR3 is TGCGCCAGCAGTGATGGAGGCCAAACTAACTATGGCTACACCTTC.